The clone carrying this TCR beta chain was recorded only once. The same CDR3 also results from other DNA sequences found in this sample. CDR3 length: 15 amino acids. CDR1 SGHRS and CDR2 YFSETQ come from the germline V gene. The V and J ends lost 0 bases and 0 bases respectively, with 10 bases between them. Naive CD8 cells, CD45RO-negative and positively selected for CCR7, excluded terminally differentiated effector memory CD45RA+ cells. This record belongs to a study of shared clonotypes between healthy human individuals. Overall study: Ranging from 18 to 49 in age, donors were two women and three men. CD4 naive and CD4 memory each took three plates per donor, while CD8 naive took two and CD8 memory one.

Generated by immunoSEQ multiplex PCR, the TCRdb table keeps only in-frame clones and is missing some. The data show roughly 850,000 clones, 96% seen once. The clonotype originates from a man aged 25 to 40 in good health. Material for sequencing was naive CD8+ T cells sorted from blood. The V call is TRBV5-1, the J call TRBJ2-7; TRBD2 is a possible D gene (5 bases). The CDR3: CASSLGAGSSYEQYF. The CDR3 DNA reads as TGCGCCAGCAGCTTGGGGGCGGGTAGCTCCTACGAGCAGTACTTC. Drawing the rest from reference TRBV5-1 and TRBJ2-7, the complete variable domain is KAGVTQTPRYLIKTRGQQVTLSCSPISGHRSVSWYQQTPGQGLQFLFEYFSETQRNKGNFPGRFSGRQFSNSRSEMNVSTLELGDSALYLCASSLGAGSSYEQYFGPGTRLTVT.